This T cell receptor (beta chain) was retrieved from a study of blood T cell repertoires in COVID-19. Study context: Acute-phase and convalescent COVID-19 samples originated in the United States, Italy and Spain.

CDR1 is ENHRY and CDR2 is SYGVKD in the germline V gene. After removal of 6 bases from V and 8 bases from J, the junction contained 5 bases not matched to a gene. The CDR3 runs to 14 residues. The repertoire was sequenced with immunoSEQ multiplex PCR; TCRdb's copy has only in-frame clones and lacks some. The table shows more than 95,000 clones, with about 70% occurring only once. J is TRBJ1-4 and V is TRBV10-3, with TRBD1 matching over 11 bases. Sequences were obtained from peripheral blood. The receptor comes from a woman in her 70s with acute or convalescent COVID-19. The CDR3 bases are TGTGCCATCAGCCCGGGGGACAGGGGGGAAAAACTGTTTTTT. Residues: CAISPGDRGEKLFF.